This T cell receptor beta chain was captured by sequencing in a study of shared clonotypes between healthy human individuals. Study in general: Per donor, CD8 memory used one plate, CD8 naive used two, CD4 memory used three and CD4 naive used three.

Points on this clone: Its antigen is undetermined.

A CD45RA+ naive subset and a CD45RA-negative memory subset were split from CD4+ cells. Only in-frame clones appear in the TCRdb table, and some are missing; sequencing was by immunoSEQ multiplex PCR. The repertoire includes about 2.4 million clones, approximately 94% of them detected once, and around 0.15% sits in the top ten. Notes on the study in general: Only blood was sampled, and tissue TCR repertoires likely differ from blood ones. Among the subsets, naive ones generally showed larger estimated richness than memory ones.

V was cut by 5 bases and J by 0 bases, with 14 bases left in between. CDR1 SEHNR and CDR2 FQNEAQ come from the germline V gene (reference sequence). The CDR3 extends over 15 amino acids. The sequenced material came from naive CD4+ T cells sorted from blood. Subset defined: CD45RA+ positively selected. The receptor was derived from a man younger than 35 in good health. The chain employs TRBV7-9 and TRBJ2-7, with D possibly TRBD1 on 6 matching bases. DNA of the CDR3: TGTGCCAGCAGCGGACAACGGACAGCCTCCTACGAGCAGTACTTC. This sequence encodes CASSGQRTASYEQYF.